This is a list of T cell receptor beta chains from one sample in a study of CD8 T cells in Susac syndrome. TCRdb passed the immunoSEQ multiplex PCR reads through MiXCR, listing each CDR3 protein once. Of about 400,000 distinct CDR3 sequences in the sample, approximately 89% were seen once. The sequenced material came from CD8+ T cells from PBMCs. These receptor sequences come from a human donor with multiple sclerosis. Each CDR3 is given with its conserved first and last residue. D genes are given only for firm matches. Not every row has a clone size; where given, it reads once, few, many or a size class.

CDR3 protein | CDR3 DNA | clone size | D gene | J gene | V gene
CASSFEQSSYNEQFF | TGTGCCAGCAGCTTCGAGCAAAGCTCCTACAATGAGCAGTTCTTC | NA | NA | TRBJ2-1 | TRBV5-6
CASSLAANTEAFF | TGCGCCAGCAGCTTGGCCGCGAACACTGAAGCTTTCTTT | few | NA | TRBJ1-1 | TRBV5-6
CASSVQREGTYTQYF | TGTGCCAGCAGCGTCCAGCGGGAGGGGACATATACGCAGTATTTT | NA | TRBD2 | TRBJ2-3 | TRBV9
CASSLSGTRETQYF | TGTGCCAGCAGCTTGTCTGGGACTAGAGAGACCCAGTACTTC | NA | TRBD2 | TRBJ2-5 | TRBV5-6
CASSDLGSHEQYF | TGCGCCAGCAGTGACTTGGGGTCTCACGAGCAGTACTTC | NA | NA | TRBJ2-7 | TRBV10-2
CASSFGGGAFF | TGTGCCAGCAGTTTTGGTGGGGGGGCTTTCTTT | NA | NA | TRBJ1-1 | TRBV27
CASSTGDGDFYGYTF | TGTGCCAGCAGCACCGGGGACGGCGACTTCTATGGCTACACCTTC | NA | NA | TRBJ1-2 | TRBV7-9
CAWSLGTGEAFF | TGTGCCTGGAGCCTCGGGACGGGTGAAGCTTTCTTT | NA | NA | TRBJ1-1 | TRBV30
CASSLAEGPWTAYEQYF | TGTGCCAGCAGCTTGGCCGAAGGTCCATGGACGGCCTACGAGCAGTACTTC | NA | NA | TRBJ2-7 | TRBV5-4
CASSIGGRAIDEQFF | TGTGCCAGTAGTATTGGTGGGAGGGCCATCGATGAGCAGTTCTTC | NA | TRBD2 | TRBJ2-1 | TRBV19
CASSLQGYTEAFF | TGTGCCAGCAGTCTACAGGGGTACACTGAAGCTTTCTTT | NA | TRBD1 | TRBJ1-1 | TRBV6-5
CASSPTPGKLFF | TGTGCCAGCAGTCCAACACCAGGAAAACTGTTTTTT | NA | NA | TRBJ1-4 | TRBV2
CASSPPRGYGYTF | TGTGCCAGCAGTCCCCCGCGAGGCTATGGCTACACCTTC | NA | NA | TRBJ1-2 | TRBV12-3/TRBV12-4
CAGSTMNTGELFF | TGTGCCGGCTCTACGATGAACACCGGGGAGCTGTTTTTT | NA | NA | TRBJ2-2 | TRBV6-5
CASSIPGQGAAGANVLTF | TGTGCCAGCAGCATACCGGGACAGGGGGCAGCTGGGGCCAACGTCCTGACTTTC | NA | TRBD1 | TRBJ2-6 | TRBV5-4
CASSLEQGEIAEQYF | TGTGCCAGCAGCTTAGAACAGGGGGAGATCGCCGAGCAGTACTTC | once | TRBD1 | TRBJ2-7 | TRBV13
CATSRGGTLNTGELFF | TGTGCCACCAGCCGGGGGGGGACATTGAACACCGGGGAGCTGTTTTTT | few | TRBD2 | TRBJ2-2 | TRBV15
CASSWTGISSYNEQFF | TGTGCCAGCAGCTGGACAGGGATTAGCTCCTACAATGAGCAGTTCTTC | NA | TRBD1 | TRBJ2-1 | TRBV5-5
CASSSPRRAQETQYF | TGTGCCAGCAGCTCCCCTCGACGAGCTCAAGAGACCCAGTACTTC | NA | NA | TRBJ2-5 | TRBV7-2
CASSISFVAAGGEQYF | TGTGCCAGTAGTATCTCCTTTGTAGCGGCTGGTGGGGAGCAGTACTTC | NA | NA | TRBJ2-7 | TRBV19
CASSPLSDRGYSTEAFF | TGTGCCAGCAGTCCACTTTCCGACAGGGGATATAGCACTGAAGCTTTCTTT | NA | TRBD1 | TRBJ1-1 | TRBV27
CATKGEIEQFF | TGTGCCACCAAGGGGGAGATTGAGCAGTTCTTC | NA | NA | TRBJ2-1 | TRBV5-4
CASRGGLAALYEQYF | TGTGCCAGCAGAGGGGGACTAGCGGCTCTCTACGAGCAGTACTTC | few | TRBD2 | TRBJ2-7 | TRBV6-1
CASSKLSGSRNEQFF | TGTGCCAGCAGTAAATTGAGCGGGAGTCGGAATGAGCAGTTCTTC | NA | TRBD2 | TRBJ2-1 | TRBV12-3/TRBV12-4
CASSEGVYSYNEQFF | TGTGCCAGCAGTGAAGGGGTTTACTCCTACAATGAGCAGTTCTTC | NA | NA | TRBJ2-1 | TRBV6-1
CASGPGTGMFYEQYF | TGTGCCAGTGGACCCGGGACAGGGATGTTCTACGAGCAGTACTTC | NA | TRBD1 | TRBJ2-7 | TRBV6-1
CASSSTSNTEAFF | TGTGCCAGCAGCTCCACGTCGAACACTGAAGCTTTCTTT | NA | NA | TRBJ1-1 | TRBV7-9
CASTSTSLGRPNTGELFF | TGTGCCAGCACTTCCACCTCTCTGGGCCGACCCAACACCGGGGAGCTGTTTTTT | NA | NA | TRBJ2-2 | TRBV7-9
CASSEYFPTGDPTDTQYF | TGTGCCAGCAGTGAATATTTTCCTACAGGGGACCCCACAGATACGCAGTATTTT | NA | TRBD1 | TRBJ2-3 | TRBV25-1
CASSQTAGGNYEQYF | TGCGCCAGCAGTCAAACAGCGGGAGGGAACTACGAGCAGTACTTC | few | TRBD2 | TRBJ2-7 | TRBV4-1